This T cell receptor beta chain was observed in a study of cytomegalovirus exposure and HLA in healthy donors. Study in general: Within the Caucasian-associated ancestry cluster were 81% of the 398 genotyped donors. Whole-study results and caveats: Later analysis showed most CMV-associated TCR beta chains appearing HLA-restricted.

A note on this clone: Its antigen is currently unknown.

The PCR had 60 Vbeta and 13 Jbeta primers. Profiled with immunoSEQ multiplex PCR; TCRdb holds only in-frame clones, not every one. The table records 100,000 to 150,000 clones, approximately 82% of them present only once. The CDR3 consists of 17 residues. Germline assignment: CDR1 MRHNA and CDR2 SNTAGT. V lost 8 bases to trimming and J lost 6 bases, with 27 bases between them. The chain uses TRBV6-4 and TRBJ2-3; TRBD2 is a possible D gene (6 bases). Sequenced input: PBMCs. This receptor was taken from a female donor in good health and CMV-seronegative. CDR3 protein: CASSSGTLSLGADTQYF. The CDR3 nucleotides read TGTGCCAGCTCCTCCGGGACTCTTAGCTTAGGGGCGGATACGCAGTATTTT.